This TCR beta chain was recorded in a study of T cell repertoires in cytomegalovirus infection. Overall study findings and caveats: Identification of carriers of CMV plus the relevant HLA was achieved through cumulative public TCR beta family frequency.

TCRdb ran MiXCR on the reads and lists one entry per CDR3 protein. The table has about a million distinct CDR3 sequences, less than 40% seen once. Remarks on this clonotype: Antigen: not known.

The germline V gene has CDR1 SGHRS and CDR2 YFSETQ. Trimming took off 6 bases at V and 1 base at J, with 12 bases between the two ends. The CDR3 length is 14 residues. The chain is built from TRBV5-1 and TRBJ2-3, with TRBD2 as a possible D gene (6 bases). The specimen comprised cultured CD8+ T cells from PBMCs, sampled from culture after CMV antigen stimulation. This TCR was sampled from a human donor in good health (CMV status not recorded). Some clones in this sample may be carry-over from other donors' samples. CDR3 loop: CASNLGGGTDTQYF. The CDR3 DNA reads TGCGCCAGCAACTTAGGCGGGGGCACAGATACGCAGTATTTT.